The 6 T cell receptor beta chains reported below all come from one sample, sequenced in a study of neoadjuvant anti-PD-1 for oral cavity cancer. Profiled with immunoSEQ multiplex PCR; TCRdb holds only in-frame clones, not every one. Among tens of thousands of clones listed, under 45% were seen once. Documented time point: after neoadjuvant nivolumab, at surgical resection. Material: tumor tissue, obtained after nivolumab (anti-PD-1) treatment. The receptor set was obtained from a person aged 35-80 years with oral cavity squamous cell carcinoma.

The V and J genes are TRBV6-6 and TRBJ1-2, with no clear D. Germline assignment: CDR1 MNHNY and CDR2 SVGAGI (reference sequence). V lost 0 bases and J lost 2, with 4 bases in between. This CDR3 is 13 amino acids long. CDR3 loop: CASSYSDNYGYTF. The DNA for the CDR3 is TGTGCCAGCAGTTACTCGGACAACTATGGCTACACCTTC.

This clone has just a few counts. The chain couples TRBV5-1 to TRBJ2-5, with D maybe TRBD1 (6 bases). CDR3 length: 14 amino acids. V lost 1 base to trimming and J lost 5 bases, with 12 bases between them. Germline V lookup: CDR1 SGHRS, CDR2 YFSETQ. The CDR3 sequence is CASSLRLGAETQYF. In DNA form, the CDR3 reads TGCGCCAGCAGCTTGCGTCTGGGGGCTGAGACCCAGTACTTC.

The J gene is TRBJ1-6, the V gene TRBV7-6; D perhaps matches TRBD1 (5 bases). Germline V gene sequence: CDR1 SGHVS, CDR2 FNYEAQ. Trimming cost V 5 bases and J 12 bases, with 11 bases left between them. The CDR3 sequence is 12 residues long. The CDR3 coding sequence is TGTGCCAGCAGCCCGGGGGTTCGACCCCTCCACTTT. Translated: CASSPGVRPLHF.

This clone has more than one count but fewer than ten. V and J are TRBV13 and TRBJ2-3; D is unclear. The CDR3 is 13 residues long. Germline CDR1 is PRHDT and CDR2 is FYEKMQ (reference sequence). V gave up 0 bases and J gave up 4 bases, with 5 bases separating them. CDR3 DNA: TGTGCCAGCAGCTTAGGGTGGGCAGATACGCAGTATTTT. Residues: CASSLGWADTQYF.

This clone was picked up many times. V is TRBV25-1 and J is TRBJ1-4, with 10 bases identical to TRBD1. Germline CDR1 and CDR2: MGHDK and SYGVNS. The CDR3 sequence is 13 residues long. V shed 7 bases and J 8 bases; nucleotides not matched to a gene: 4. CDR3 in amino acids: CASKGQGYEKLFF. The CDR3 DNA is TGTGCCAGCAAGGGACAGGGGTACGAAAAACTGTTTTTT.

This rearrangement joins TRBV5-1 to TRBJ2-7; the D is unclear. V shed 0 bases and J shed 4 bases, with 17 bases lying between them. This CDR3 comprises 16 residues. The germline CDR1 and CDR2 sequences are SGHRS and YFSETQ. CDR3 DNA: TGCGCCAGCAGCTTGGTCCTTACCAGTGTGGGATACGAGCAGTACTTC. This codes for CASSLVLTSVGYEQYF. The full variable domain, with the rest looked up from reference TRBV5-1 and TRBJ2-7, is KAGVTQTPRYLIKTRGQQVTLSCSPISGHRSVSWYQQTPGQGLQFLFEYFSETQRNKGNFPGRFSGRQFSNSRSEMNVSTLELGDSALYLCASSLVLTSVGYEQYFGPGTRLTVT.